Below are 29 T cell receptor beta chains sequenced from a single sample in a study of T cells in women clearing cervical HPV infection. The data were produced by immunoSEQ multiplex PCR, yet TCRdb's version contains in-frame clones alone and is incomplete. The repertoire table contains about 34,000 clones. The sequencing sample was made of blood buffy coat. The origin of the receptors is a woman between 18 and 70 years old with a cervical HPV16 infection that either progressed to CIN3+ or cleared (not recorded which).

CDR3: CASSPGLDRDTEAFF. Partial CDR3 DNA: TGTGCCAGCAGCCCGGGGCTGGACAGGGACACTGAA. The chain joins TRBV5-6 to TRBJ1-1, with 8 bases lining up with TRBD1. The CDR3 end falls 3 residues outside the read, so it is completed with the germline J gene. V shed 4 bases and J 3 bases; nucleotides not matched to a gene: 8. The CDR3 has 15 amino acids. Per the germline V gene, CDR1 is SGHDT and CDR2 is YYEEEE.

About this clone: The CDR3 end lies 3 residues beyond the end of the read and is filled in from the germline J gene. V and J are TRBV7-3 and TRBJ1-2; D remains unclear. The CDR3 consists of 15 residues. Germline V gives CDR1 SGHTA, CDR2 FQGTGA. The CDR3 reads CASSLVASATDTYTF. The sequenced CDR3 bases are TGTGCCAGCAGCTTAGTGGCTAGCGCCACAGATACC.

Concerning this clone: The DNA ends 3 residues before the CDR3 does, and the rest of the CDR3 is filled in from the germline J gene. The chain carries TRBV18 and TRBJ2-1; D could derive from TRBD1 or TRBD2 (5 bases each). Germline CDR1 and CDR2: KGHSH and LQKENI. V was cut by 0 bases and J by 0 bases, with 9 bases left in between. The CDR3 covers 16 residues. The CDR3 DNA, read in part, is TGTGCCAGCTCACCACCGAAGGGGAGCTCCTACAATGAG. This encodes CASSPPKGSSYNE. The full CDR3 is CASSPPKGSSYNEQFF.

Notes on this clone: The sequence runs out 3 residues before the end of the CDR3; the remainder is reconstructed from the germline J gene. The chain couples TRBV5-5 to TRBJ2-5; D possibly corresponds to TRBD1 (6 bases). CDR3 length: 15 residues. Germline V lookup: CDR1 SGHKS, CDR2 YYEKEE (reference sequence). V gave up 0 bases and J gave up 2 bases, with 11 bases separating them. The CDR3 here is CASSLGGTLQETQYF. Partial CDR3 DNA: TGTGCCAGCAGCTTGGGAGGGACACTACAAGAGACC.

The CDR3 DNA, read in part, is TGTGCCAGCAGTTTATTAGCGGGGGAGGGGGAGACC. Its protein product is CASSLLAGEGET. The entire CDR3 reads CASSLLAGEGETQYF. The rearrangement joins TRBV12-3 or TRBV12-4 to TRBJ2-5, with 9 bases aligning to TRBD2. Sequencing ends 3 residues short of the CDR3 end; the germline J gene provides the rest. With V trimmed by 2 bases and J by 5 bases, 6 bases remained unmatched. This CDR3 is 15 amino acids long.

In regard to this clone: The read is 3 residues too short to cover the CDR3 end, so that end is filled in from the germline J gene. The rearrangement joins TRBV5-1 to TRBJ1-4; D not certain. Deletions cut 0 bases from V and 1 base from J, with 7 bases between. CDR3 length: 15 amino acids. Looked up from germline, CDR1 is SGHRS and CDR2 is YFSETQ. CDR3 sequence reads: CASSLAGVTNEKLFF. The part of the CDR3 DNA that was read is TGCGCCAGCAGCTTGGCAGGTGTAACTAATGAAAAA.

The covered CDR3 bases are TGCAGCGTTAAGATAGATACCGGGCCC. This codes for CSVKIDTGP. The CDR3 reads in full as CSVKIDTGPQHF. The gene calls are TRBV29-1 and TRBJ1-5; D ambiguous. Read sequence stops 3 residues before the CDR3 end, and the germline J gene provides the missing end. The CDR3 extends over 12 amino acids. The V gene's germline CDR1 is SQVTM and CDR2 ANQGSEA. The V and J ends lost 5 bases and 9 bases respectively, with 14 bases between them.

About this clone: Read coverage stops 3 residues before the CDR3 terminus; the germline J gene supplies the remainder. V and J are TRBV30 and TRBJ1-4, with TRBD1 identical over 10 bases. V shed 0 bases and J 3 bases; nucleotides not matched to a gene: 7. CDR3 size: 17 residues. CDR1 and CDR2 from the germline V gene are GTSNPN and SVGIG (reference sequence). The CDR3 region is CAWSVKGQGRANEKLFF. The part of the CDR3 DNA that was read is TGTGCCTGGAGTGTAAAGGGACAGGGGCGGGCTAATGAAAAA.

A word on this clone: The read stops 3 residues short of the end of the CDR3; the missing end is completed from the germline J gene. The rearrangement links TRBV20-1 to TRBJ2-3; the match to TRBD2 covers 10 bases. The CDR3 consists of 13 residues. Trimming at V came to 6 bases and at J to 2 bases, leaving 2 bases not matched to a gene. Germline lookup yields CDR1 DFQATT and CDR2 SNEGSKA (reference sequence). CDR3 residues: CSASGGVTDTQYF. The part of the CDR3 DNA that was read is TGCAGTGCCAGCGGGGGGGTCACAGATACG.

As regards this clone: The read halts 3 residues ahead of the CDR3 end, with the missing end drawn from the germline J gene. The V and J genes are TRBV5-4 and TRBJ2-3, with TRBD2 matching 9 bases. This CDR3 has 16 residues. J gave up 1 base and V 3 bases, and 6 bases lay outside the gene matches. The germline V gene encodes CDR1 SGHNT and CDR2 YYREEE (reference sequence). Incomplete CDR3 DNA: TGTGCCAGCAGCTCAAAACGCGGGGGGGGCACAGATACG. It yields the protein CASSSKRGGGTDT. The complete CDR3 protein is CASSSKRGGGTDTQYF.

With respect to this clone: The read comes to an end 3 residues before the CDR3 does, leaving the germline J gene to fill in the end. This chain joins TRBV6-2 or TRBV6-3 and TRBJ1-4; a weak D match, TRBD1 (6 bases). Germline assignment: CDR1 MNHEY and CDR2 SVGEGT. The CDR3 has 14 residues. This chain's CDR3 is CASSWMRGASPLFF. The sequenced part of the CDR3 DNA is TGTGCCAGCAGTTGGATGCGGGGGGCGTCACCA.

As concerns this clone: The read ends 3 residues early relative to the CDR3; the germline J gene fills the gap. This chain joins TRBV5-3 and TRBJ1-1, with 10 bases lining up with TRBD1. TRBV5-3 is an open reading frame whose function is uncertain. The trim removed 4 bases at V and 3 bases at J, leaving 3 bases unmatched. There are 14 residues in the CDR3. The sequenced part of the CDR3 DNA is TGTGCCAGAAGCCCAGGACAGGGGGACACTGAA. It encodes CARSPGQGDTE. The full CDR3 reads CARSPGQGDTEAFF.

As regards this clone: The read halts 3 residues ahead of the CDR3 end, with the missing end drawn from the germline J gene. V is TRBV5-1 and J is TRBJ1-2; the D gene is possibly TRBD1 (5 bases). Germline CDR1 and CDR2: SGHRS and YFSETQ. With 1 base removed from V and 7 bases from J, the gap between germline ends came to 11 bases. The CDR3 spans 13 residues. The CDR3 spells CASSLRGEAGYTF. The sequenced CDR3 bases are TGCGCCAGCAGCTTGCGGGGGGAAGCTGGC.

For this clone: Sequencing ends 3 residues short of the CDR3 end; the germline J gene provides the rest. The chain carries TRBV20-1 and TRBJ2-1; 8 nucleotides align to TRBD2. Unmatched junction bases numbered 8, after V lost 8 bases and J lost 2 bases. Germline V gene data show CDR1 as DFQATT and CDR2 as SNEGSKA (reference sequence). The length of the CDR3 is 14 residues. The sequenced part of the CDR3 DNA is TGCAGTCCCAGCGTCGGGGGGGCCTACAATGAG. Its protein product is CSPSVGGAYNE. The whole CDR3 sequence reads CSPSVGGAYNEQFF.

In regard to this clone: The read is 3 residues too short to cover the CDR3 end, so that end is filled in from the germline J gene. The chain uses TRBV12-3 or TRBV12-4 and TRBJ1-5; 10 positions match TRBD1. This CDR3 is built from 15 residues. Germline trimming cut 5 bases from V and 4 bases from J; bases unmatched to any gene: 5. CDR3 region: CASSVRTGGNQPQHF. The sequenced part of the CDR3 DNA is TGTGCCAGCAGTGTCCGGACAGGGGGGAATCAGCCC.

Concerning this clone: The read is 3 residues too short to cover the CDR3 end, so that end is filled in from the germline J gene. The gene calls are TRBV5-1 and TRBJ2-5; D is possibly TRBD2 (6 bases). Germline V gene data show CDR1 as SGHRS and CDR2 as YFSETQ. V dropped 1 base and J dropped 4 bases, with 20 bases sitting between them. The CDR3 is made up of 17 amino acids. The covered CDR3 bases are TGCGCCAGCAGCTTGCTAGCCGCGGGGCCCGGGTTAGAGACC. Its translation is CASSLLAAGPGLET. The entire CDR3 is CASSLLAAGPGLETQYF.

Concerning this clone: With the read ending 3 residues before the CDR3 end, the germline J gene is used to fill in that end. The chain combines TRBV19 with TRBJ2-2; D is unclear. Trimming took off 2 bases at V and 3 bases at J, with 10 bases between the two ends. CDR1 LNHDA and CDR2 SQIVND come from the germline V gene (reference sequence). This CDR3 comprises 15 residues. The CDR3 DNA, read in part, is TGTGCCAGTAGTATAATGGCGGCCTACACCGGGGAG. As protein: CASSIMAAYTGE. The entire CDR3 sequence reads CASSIMAAYTGELFF.

Comment on this clone: The CDR3 goes on 3 residues after the read ends, and that part is filled in from the germline J gene. The chain carries TRBV19 and TRBJ1-2; 7 nucleotides agree with TRBD1. Per germline, CDR1 LNHDA and CDR2 SQIVND (reference sequence). This CDR3 comprises 14 residues. With 6 bases clipped from V and 5 bases from J, the junction kept 9 bases outside the gene matches. This CDR3 reads CASRLRTGLYGYTF. CDR3 bases read: TGTGCCAGTAGGCTTAGGACAGGACTATATGGC.

Concerning this clone itself: The read terminates 3 residues ahead of where the CDR3 ends, so the germline J gene completes it. V usage is TRBV11-2 and J usage is TRBJ1-3; unclear D gene. The CDR3 is 13 residues long. The ends were cut back, 4 bases at V and 0 bases at J, with 4 bases in the middle. CDR1 is SGHAT, CDR2 FQNNGV, per germline. CDR3 amino acids: CASSSYSGNTIYF. The CDR3 DNA, read in part, is TGTGCCAGCAGCTCCTACTCTGGAAACACC.

A word on this clone: With the read ending 3 residues before the CDR3 end, the germline J gene is used to fill in that end. The chain joins TRBV7-9 to TRBJ1-2; D is perhaps TRBD1 (5 bases). The V gene's germline CDR1 is SEHNR and CDR2 FQNEAQ (reference sequence). This CDR3 has 11 residues. CDR3 DNA, as far as it was read: TGTGCCAGCAGCCCCGCGACAGTC. Amino acids: CASSPATV. In full, the CDR3 reads CASSPATVYTF.

Turning to this clone: The read ends 3 residues before the CDR3 terminus; that terminus is restored from the germline J gene. The V gene is TRBV4-2, the J gene TRBJ2-5; TRBD2 aligns across 9 bases. The CDR3 loop spans 15 amino acids. Germline loops: CDR1 LGHNA, CDR2 YNFKEQ. Germline trimming cut 4 bases from V and 5 bases from J; bases unmatched to any gene: 8. CDR3 DNA (partial): TGTGCCAGCAGCCGGGGCGGGGGGGCCGGGGAGACC. Protein: CASSRGGGAGET. The whole CDR3 protein reads CASSRGGGAGETQYF.

As concerns this clone: With the read ending 3 residues before the CDR3 end, the germline J gene is used to fill in that end. The chain uses TRBV10-1 and TRBJ1-1, with TRBD1 matching 7 bases. This CDR3 is built from 14 residues. CDR1 and CDR2 from the germline V gene are WNHNN and SYGVQD (reference sequence). CDR3 bases read: TGCGCCAGCAGTGAGTCGGGACAGAAAAACATT. This sequence encodes CASSESGQKNI. The full CDR3 protein is CASSESGQKNIAFF.

As concerns this clone: Coverage ceases 3 residues before the CDR3 finishes, and the germline J gene fills in the end. Other DNA variants within this sample encode the same CDR3. The rearrangement joins TRBV6-1 to TRBJ2-5; 11 nucleotides align to TRBD2. V lost 1 base, J lost 4 bases, and 2 bases stayed unmatched. There are 15 residues in the CDR3. Germline V gene lookup returns CDR1 MNHNS and CDR2 SASEGT. CDR3 DNA (partial): TGTGCCAGCAGTGAAGTAGCGGGGGGGCCAGAGACC. It translates to CASSEVAGGPET. The whole CDR3 sequence is CASSEVAGGPETQYF.

About this clone: The DNA ends 3 residues before the CDR3 does, and the rest of the CDR3 is filled in from the germline J gene. V and J are TRBV5-4 and TRBJ2-3, with D tentatively TRBD2 (6 bases). Trimming stripped 0 bases from V and 8 bases from J, with 13 bases between. Germline V gives CDR1 SGHNT, CDR2 YYREEE (reference sequence). The CDR3 extends over 14 amino acids. The CDR3 bases that were read are TGTGCCAGCAGCTTGGGCATCGGGGGTCTTACG. This encodes CASSLGIGGLT. The complete CDR3 reads CASSLGIGGLTQYF. The entire variable domain, with the rest obtained from reference TRBV5-4 and TRBJ2-3, is as follows: ETGVTQSPTHLIKTRGQQVTLRCSSQSGHNTVSWYQQALGQGPQFIFQYYREEENGRGNFPPRFSGLQFPNYSSELNVNALELDDSALYLCASSLGIGGLTQYFGPGTRLTVL.

Comments on this clone: The read gets to within 3 residues of the CDR3 end, and the germline J gene fills in the rest. The V call is TRBV2, the J call TRBJ2-2; D possibly matches TRBD1 or TRBD2 (6 bases each). The germline V gene encodes CDR1 SNHLY and CDR2 FYNNEI. The CDR3 has 14 residues. The CDR3: CASTRTGRSEKLFF. CDR3 DNA, as far as it was read: TGTGCCAGCACCCGAACAGGGAGGAGTGAAAAG.

A note on this clone: Sequencing ends 3 residues short of the CDR3 end; the germline J gene provides the rest. The chain recombines TRBV5-1 with TRBJ1-2; D is uncertain. CDR3 length: 15 residues. The V and J ends lost 0 bases and 1 base respectively, with 10 bases between them. Germline CDR1 and CDR2: SGHRS and YFSETQ. The covered CDR3 bases are TGCGCCAGCAGCTTGGCCCCAGGATATAACTATGGC. Protein product: CASSLAPGYNYG. Given in full, the CDR3 is CASSLAPGYNYGYTF.

For this clone: The CDR3 is cut off 3 residues early in the read; its end comes from the germline J gene. The genes are TRBV20-1 and TRBJ1-4; TRBD1 is a possible D gene (5 bases). The CDR3 runs to 15 residues. Germline loops: CDR1 DFQATT, CDR2 SNEGSKA (reference sequence). Incomplete CDR3 DNA: TGCAGTGCTGGCTTTGGGGGGTACGGAAATTCACCA. Translating gives CSAGFGGYGNSP. The complete CDR3 protein is CSAGFGGYGNSPLFF.

Concerning this clone: The sequence runs out 3 residues before the end of the CDR3; the remainder is reconstructed from the germline J gene. The rearrangement uses TRBV20-1 and TRBJ2-7; 9 nucleotides line up with TRBD2. V trimming: 1 base; J trimming: 0 bases; junction bases outside the gene matches: 4. The germline gives CDR1 DFQATT, CDR2 SNEGSKA (reference sequence). The CDR3 spans 15 residues. CDR3 region: CSARGVAGDSYEQYF. The CDR3 DNA, read in part, is TGCAGTGCTAGAGGAGTAGCGGGGGACTCCTACGAG.

On this clone itself: A read error may account for a junction end that differs from germline. The sample carries other DNA sequences with the same CDR3. Partial CDR3 DNA: TGTGCCGGGCTGTGGACAGTTAACTATGGA. Translating it yields CAGLWTVNYG. The entire CDR3 sequence reads CAGLWTVNYGYTF. V usage is TRBV2 and J usage is TRBJ1-2; TRBD1 might be the D (6 bases). The read finishes 3 residues shy of the CDR3 end, and the germline J gene is used to complete it. In germline, CDR1 is SNHLY, CDR2 FYNNEI. The CDR3 consists of 13 residues.